Listed below are T cell receptor beta chains from one sample, sequenced in a study of a mutant IDH1 vaccine in newly diagnosed glioma. Method: immunoSEQ multiplex PCR; TCRdb's copy keeps in-frame clones and lacks some. The sample contains tens of thousands of clones, 85% to 90% of which appear only once. The antigens of these receptors remain unknown. The source was PBMCs, collected from a glioma patient whose treatment included an IDH1 peptide vaccine. The receptors come from a woman in her forties or fifties with glioma. The CDR3 runs from the conserved cysteine through the conserved F or W. The order of the fields is CDR3 protein, CDR3 DNA, D gene, clone size, J gene, V gene. A D gene is named only where the DNA matches it firmly. The listing skips clone size in some rows; elsewhere it reads once, few, many or a size class.

CASSLAREIYNEQFF	TGCGCCAGCAGCTTGGCGCGGGAGATTTACAATGAGCAGTTCTTC	TRBD2	.	TRBJ2-1	TRBV5-1
CASSFSGGNTEAFF	TGTGCCAGCAGCTTTAGCGGGGGGAACACTGAAGCTTTCTTT	.	.	TRBJ1-1	TRBV11-2
CAWGPNLWTGSDQPQHF	TGTGCCTGGGGGCCCAATCTCTGGACAGGGTCGGATCAGCCCCAGCATTTT	TRBD1	.	TRBJ1-5	TRBV30
CASRTGQGLYF	TGTGCCAGCAGGACCGGACAGGGTTTATATTTT	TRBD1	.	TRBJ1-3	TRBV28
CASSLVPSGSYEQYF	TGTGCCAGCAGCTTGGTCCCTAGCGGCTCCTACGAGCAGTACTTC	TRBD2	.	TRBJ2-7	TRBV5-6
CASSPGTSGRIGTGELFF	TGTGCCAGCAGTCCCGGGACTAGCGGGAGAATAGGCACCGGGGAGCTGTTTTTT	TRBD2	.	TRBJ2-2	TRBV6-4
CASSGLAGNRETQYF	TGTGCCAGCAGCGGACTAGCGGGAAATAGGGAGACCCAGTACTTC	TRBD2	.	TRBJ2-5	TRBV11-2
CASSLVAPYDYNEQFF	TGCGCCAGCAGCTTGGTAGCGCCTTACGACTACAATGAGCAGTTCTTC	.	once	TRBJ2-1	TRBV5-1
CATYPDRVFYGYTF	TGTGCCACGTACCCGGACAGAGTTTTCTATGGCTACACCTTC	.	.	TRBJ1-2	TRBV28
CASSEGSIDDQPQHF	TGTGCCAGCAGTGAGGGAAGTATTGACGATCAGCCCCAGCATTTT	.	medium-sized	TRBJ1-5	TRBV6-1
CASSPRGSGGTDTQYF	TGTGCCAGCAGTCCGCGGGGTAGCGGGGGCACAGATACGCAGTATTTT	TRBD2	.	TRBJ2-3	TRBV5-4
CASSLWGRRHQPQHF	TGTGCCAGCAGTTTATGGGGCAGGAGGCATCAGCCCCAGCATTTT	.	.	TRBJ1-5	TRBV28
CASSPNSLQGGGYTF	TGTGCCAGCAGCCCAAATTCACTCCAGGGTGGCGGCTACACCTTC	.	.	TRBJ1-2	TRBV9
CASSYGSATLQETQYF	TGTGCCAGCAGTTACGGCTCAGCCACCCTCCAAGAGACCCAGTACTTC	.	.	TRBJ2-5	TRBV6-5
CASSPKRQGANTGELFF	TGTGCCAGCTCACCTAAGCGGCAGGGGGCGAACACCGGGGAGCTGTTTTTT	TRBD1	.	TRBJ2-2	TRBV18
CASRRDLGSYEQYF	TGCGCCAGCAGACGGGACCTGGGCTCCTACGAGCAGTACTTC	.	.	TRBJ2-7	TRBV5-1
CAISEDRALSGANVLTF	TGTGCCATCAGTGAGGACAGGGCCCTCTCTGGGGCCAACGTCCTGACTTTC	TRBD1	.	TRBJ2-6	TRBV10-3
CASSYSRRTQLQNF	TGTGCCAGCAGTTACTCTCGGCGAACCCAACTCCAGAACTTC	.	once	TRBJ2-7	TRBV6-6
CASSKLAPPGSCFF	.	.	.	TRBJ2-2	TRBV21-1
CASSLGGADEQFF	TGCGCCAGCAGCTTGGGGGGTGCGGATGAGCAGTTCTTC	.	.	TRBJ2-1	TRBV5-1
CATRGGGLYEQYF	TGTGCCACCCGGGGGGGCGGCCTTTACGAGCAGTACTTC	TRBD2	.	TRBJ2-7	TRBV28
CAISDTQGKATNEKLFF	TGTGCCATCAGTGACACACAGGGGAAAGCAACTAATGAAAAACTGTTTTTT	TRBD1	.	TRBJ1-4	TRBV10-3
CASGISGELFF	TGTGCTAGTGGTATTAGCGGGGAGCTGTTTTTT	.	.	TRBJ2-2	TRBV2
CAEQRGLAGYQETQYF	TGTGCCGAGCAAAGAGGCTTAGCGGGCTACCAAGAGACCCAGTACTTC	TRBD2	.	TRBJ2-5	TRBV2
CASTLTTGLVYEQYF	TGTGCCAGCACTCTAACGACCGGACTAGTCTACGAGCAGTACTTC	TRBD2	.	TRBJ2-7	TRBV28
CASSLGDGQPQHF	TGCGCCAGCAGCTTGGGGGATGGCCAGCCCCAGCATTTT	.	.	TRBJ1-5	TRBV5-1
CASSTLLGQGTDTQYF	TGTGCCAGTAGTACCCTTTTGGGACAGGGGACAGATACGCAGTATTTT	TRBD1	.	TRBJ2-3	TRBV19